Reported below is one T cell receptor (beta chain). This sample is part of a study of shared clonotypes between healthy human individuals. J lost 4 bases, V lost 4 bases, and 6 bases had no gene match. This CDR3 is built from 14 residues. Looked up from germline, CDR1 is SQVTM and CDR2 is ANQGSEA. The assay was immunoSEQ multiplex PCR, and TCRdb's table has in-frame clones only and misses some. The repertoire holds approximately 2.5 million clones, with under 95% as singletons. The chain joins TRBV29-1 to TRBJ1-1; 10 bases line up with TRBD1. This TCR derives from a man aged 18-30 years in good health. Some clones in this sample may be carry-over from other donors' samples. The sample taken for sequencing was naive CD4+ T cells from PBMCs. The subset here: CD45RA+ positively selected. CDR3 residues: CSVAGQGGGTEAFF. The CDR3 nucleotides read TGCAGCGTTGCTGGACAGGGGGGTGGCACTGAAGCTTTCTTT.